This record concerns one T cell receptor (beta chain) sequence. Its cognate antigen is unknown. CDR1 and CDR2 from the germline V gene are SGHDN and FVKESK. V lost 3 bases and J lost 4; bases outside the gene matches: 5. This CDR3 contains 14 residues. The record originates from a study of shared clonotypes between healthy human individuals. Background on the study: Samples came from a couple of female and three male donors aged 18 to 49. Whole-study results and caveats: Sampling covered nothing but blood. Tissue TCR repertoires likely differ from those found in blood.

Naive CD8 cells, CD45RO-negative and positively selected for CCR7, excluded terminally differentiated effector memory CD45RA+ cells. On sorted subsets, replicate PCRs used 200 to 250 ng DNA, or 27,000 or so T cell genomes. Sequenced by immunoSEQ multiplex PCR; TCRdb stores in-frame clones only, minus some. The sample yields hundreds of thousands of clones, about 92% seen once. Source material: naive CD8+ T cells sorted from blood. This receptor was identified in a man younger than 45 in good health. The chain has TRBV14 and TRBJ2-7; 8 bases agree with TRBD2. CDR3 loop: CASSQREDRYEQYF. Here the CDR3 DNA reads TGTGCCAGCAGCCAGCGGGAGGATCGGTACGAGCAGTACTTC.